Here is one T cell receptor (beta chain) with its context. Its matching antigen is unknown. The data originate from a study of T cells in narcolepsy. This table comes from immunoSEQ multiplex PCR, and its TCRdb copy is limited to in-frame clones, with some not included. The sample has about 34,000 clones, around 83% seen once. The CDR3 is made up of 14 amino acids. V dropped 1 base and J dropped 2; count of bases not matched to a gene: 2. In germline, CDR1 is LNHDA, CDR2 SQIVND (reference sequence). Study-wide results and limits: Autoreactive clonotypes reportedly recurred in blood of same and different patients, not controls.

The chain carries TRBV19 and TRBJ2-7; 7 bases map to TRBD2. The specimen sequenced was CD45RA- memory CD4+ T cells from PBMCs. The TCR was taken from a human donor with narcolepsy. CDR3 sequence reads: CASSIAGGAYEQYF. CDR3 coding DNA: TGTGCCAGTAGTATAGCTGGGGGGGCCTACGAGCAGTACTTC.